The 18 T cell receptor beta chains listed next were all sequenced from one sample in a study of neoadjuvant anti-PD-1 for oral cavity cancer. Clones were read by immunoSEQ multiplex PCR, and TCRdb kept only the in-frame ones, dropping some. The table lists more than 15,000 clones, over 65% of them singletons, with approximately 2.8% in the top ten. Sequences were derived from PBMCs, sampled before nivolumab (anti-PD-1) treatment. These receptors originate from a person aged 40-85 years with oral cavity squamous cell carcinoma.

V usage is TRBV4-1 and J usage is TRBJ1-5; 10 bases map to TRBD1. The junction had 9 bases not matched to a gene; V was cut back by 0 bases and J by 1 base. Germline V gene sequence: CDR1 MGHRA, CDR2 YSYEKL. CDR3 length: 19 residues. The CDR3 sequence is CASSQDGGQGFMSNQPQHF. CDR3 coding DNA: TGCGCCAGCAGCCAAGATGGGGGACAGGGGTTTATGAGCAATCAGCCCCAGCATTTT.

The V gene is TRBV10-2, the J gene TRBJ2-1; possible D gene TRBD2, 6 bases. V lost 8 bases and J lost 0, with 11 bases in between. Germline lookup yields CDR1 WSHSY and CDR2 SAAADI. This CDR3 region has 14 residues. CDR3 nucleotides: TGCGCCAGCGAGGAGGGAGGCTCCTACAATGAGCAGTTCTTC. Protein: CASEEGGSYNEQFF.

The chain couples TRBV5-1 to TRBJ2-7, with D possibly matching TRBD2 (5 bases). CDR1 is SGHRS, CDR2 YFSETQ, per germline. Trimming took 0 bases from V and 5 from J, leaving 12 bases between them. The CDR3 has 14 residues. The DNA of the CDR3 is TGCGCCAGCAGCTTGGGAGGGCCGATCAACGAGCAGTACTTC. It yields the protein CASSLGGPINEQYF.

The CDR3 DNA reads as TGTGCCAGCAGTGAAGCTAGGGTCCAAGAGACCCAGTACTTC. This codes for CASSEARVQETQYF. This chain uses TRBV2 with TRBJ2-5; D is undetermined. CDR1 is SNHLY, CDR2 FYNNEI, per germline. The CDR3 runs 14 residues. V was pared by 0 bases and J by 1 base, with 6 bases between.

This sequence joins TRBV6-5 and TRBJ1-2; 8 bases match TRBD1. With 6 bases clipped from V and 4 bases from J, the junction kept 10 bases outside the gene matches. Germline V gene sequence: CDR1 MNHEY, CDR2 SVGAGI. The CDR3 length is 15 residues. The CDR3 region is CASRRPGTGSYGYTF. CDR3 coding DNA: TGTGCCAGCAGGCGCCCCGGGACAGGAAGCTATGGCTACACCTTC.

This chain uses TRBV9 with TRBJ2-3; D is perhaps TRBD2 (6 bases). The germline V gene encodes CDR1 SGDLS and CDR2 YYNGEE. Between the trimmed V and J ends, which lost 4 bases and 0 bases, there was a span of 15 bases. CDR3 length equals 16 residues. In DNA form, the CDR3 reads TGTGCCAGCAGCCGTCTGGGGCGGGAAAGCACAGATACGCAGTATTTT. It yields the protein CASSRLGRESTDTQYF.

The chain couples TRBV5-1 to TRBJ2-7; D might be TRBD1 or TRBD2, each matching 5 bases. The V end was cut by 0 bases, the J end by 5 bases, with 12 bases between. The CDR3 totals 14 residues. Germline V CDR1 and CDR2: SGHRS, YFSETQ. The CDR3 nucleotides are TGCGCCAGCAGCTTGGGCCAGGGAGTCCACGAGCAGTACTTC. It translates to CASSLGQGVHEQYF.

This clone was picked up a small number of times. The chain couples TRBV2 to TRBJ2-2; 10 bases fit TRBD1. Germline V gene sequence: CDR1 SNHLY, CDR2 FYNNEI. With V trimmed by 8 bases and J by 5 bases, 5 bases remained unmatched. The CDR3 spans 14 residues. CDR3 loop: CASGDRGSTGELFF. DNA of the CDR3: TGTGCCAGCGGGGACAGGGGCTCGACCGGGGAGCTGTTTTTT.

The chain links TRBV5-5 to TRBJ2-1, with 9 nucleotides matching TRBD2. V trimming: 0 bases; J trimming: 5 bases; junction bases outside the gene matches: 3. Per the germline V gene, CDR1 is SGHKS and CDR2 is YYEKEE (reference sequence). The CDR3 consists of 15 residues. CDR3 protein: CASSLGLADNNEQFF. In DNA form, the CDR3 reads TGTGCCAGCAGCTTGGGACTAGCGGACAACAATGAGCAGTTCTTC.

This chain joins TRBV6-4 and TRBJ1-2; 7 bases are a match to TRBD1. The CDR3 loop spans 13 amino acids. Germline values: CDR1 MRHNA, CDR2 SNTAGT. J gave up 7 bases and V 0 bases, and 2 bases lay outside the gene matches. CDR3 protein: CASSDSGTVGYTF. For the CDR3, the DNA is TGTGCCAGCAGTGACTCCGGGACAGTTGGCTACACCTTC.

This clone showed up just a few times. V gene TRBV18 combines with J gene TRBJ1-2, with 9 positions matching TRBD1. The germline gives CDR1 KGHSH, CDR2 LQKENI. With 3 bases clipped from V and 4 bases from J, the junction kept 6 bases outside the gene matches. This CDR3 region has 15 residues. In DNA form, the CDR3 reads TGTGCCAGCTCACCCACAGGGGGCTCCAGCTATGGCTACACCTTC. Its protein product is CASSPTGGSSYGYTF. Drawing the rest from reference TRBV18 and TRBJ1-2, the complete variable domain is NAGVMQNPRHLVRRRGQEARLRCSPMKGHSHVYWYRQLPEEGLKFMVYLQKENIIDESGMPKERFSAEFPKEGPSILRIQQVVRGDSAAYFCASSPTGGSSYGYTFGSGTRLTVV.

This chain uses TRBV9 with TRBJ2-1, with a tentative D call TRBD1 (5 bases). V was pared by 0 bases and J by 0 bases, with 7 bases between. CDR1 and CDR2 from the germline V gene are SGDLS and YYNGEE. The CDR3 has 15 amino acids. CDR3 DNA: TGTGCCAGCAGCGTAGTAGGGGACTCCTACAATGAGCAGTTCTTC. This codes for CASSVVGDSYNEQFF.

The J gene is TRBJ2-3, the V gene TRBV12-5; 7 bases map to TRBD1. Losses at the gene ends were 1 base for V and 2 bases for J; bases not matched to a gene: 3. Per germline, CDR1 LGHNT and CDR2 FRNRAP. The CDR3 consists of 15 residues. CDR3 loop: CASGLGQGTTDTQYF. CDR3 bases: TGTGCTAGTGGTTTGGGACAGGGAACCACAGATACGCAGTATTTT. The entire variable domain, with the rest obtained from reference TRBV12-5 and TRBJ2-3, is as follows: DARVTQTPRHKVTEMGQEVTMRCQPILGHNTVFWYRQTMMQGLELLAYFRNRAPLDDSGMPKDRFSAEMPDATLATLKIQPSEPRDSAVYFCASGLGQGTTDTQYFGPGTRLTVL.

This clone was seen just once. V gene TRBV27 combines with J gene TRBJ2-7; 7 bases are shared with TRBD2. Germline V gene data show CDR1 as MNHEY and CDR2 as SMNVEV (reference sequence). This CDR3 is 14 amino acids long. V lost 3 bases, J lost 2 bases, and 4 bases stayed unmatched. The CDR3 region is CASSLTSRPYEQYF. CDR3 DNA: TGTGCCAGCAGTTTGACTAGCCGCCCCTACGAGCAGTACTTC.

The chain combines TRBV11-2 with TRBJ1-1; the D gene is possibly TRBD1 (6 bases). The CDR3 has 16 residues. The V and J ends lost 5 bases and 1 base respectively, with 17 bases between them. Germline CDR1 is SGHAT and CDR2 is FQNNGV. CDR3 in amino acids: CASSPQPPRGNTEAFF. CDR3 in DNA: TGTGCCAGCAGCCCACAGCCGCCCAGGGGGAACACTGAAGCTTTCTTT.

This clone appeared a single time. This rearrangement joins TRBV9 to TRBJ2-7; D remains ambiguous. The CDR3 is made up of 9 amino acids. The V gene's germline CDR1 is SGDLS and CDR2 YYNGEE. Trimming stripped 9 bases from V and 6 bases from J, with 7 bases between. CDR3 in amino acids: CANFPEQYF. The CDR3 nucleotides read TGTGCCAACTTCCCCGAGCAGTACTTC.

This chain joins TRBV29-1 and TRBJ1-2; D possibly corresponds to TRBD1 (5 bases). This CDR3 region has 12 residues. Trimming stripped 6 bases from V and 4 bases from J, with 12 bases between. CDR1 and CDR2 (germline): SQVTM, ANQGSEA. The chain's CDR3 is CSVRTQGYGYTF. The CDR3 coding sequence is TGCAGCGTACGGACCCAGGGCTATGGCTACACCTTC.

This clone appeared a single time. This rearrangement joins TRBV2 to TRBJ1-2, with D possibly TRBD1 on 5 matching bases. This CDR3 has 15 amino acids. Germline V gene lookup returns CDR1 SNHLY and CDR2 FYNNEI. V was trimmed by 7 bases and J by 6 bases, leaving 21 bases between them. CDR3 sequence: CASTILRDSRNGYTF. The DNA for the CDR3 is TGTGCCAGCACCATACTCCGGGACTCACGGAATGGCTACACCTTC.